A selection of T cell receptor beta chains follows, all from one sample in a study of cytomegalovirus exposure and HLA in healthy donors. Generated by immunoSEQ multiplex PCR, the TCRdb table keeps only in-frame clones and is missing some. The sample has 150,000 to 200,000 clones; more than 75% are singletons. The sequenced sample consisted of PBMCs. The receptor source for this set is a woman under 30 in good health and CMV-seronegative. CDR3s include the opening cysteine and the closing phenylalanine or tryptophan. The D gene is left open where the match is weak. Size is omitted from some rows. Given values are once, few, many or a class for expanded clones.

j_gene	v_gene	d_gene	abundance	len	CDR3aa	CDR3nt
TRBJ2-1	TRBV27	.	.	10	CATGTPEQFF	TGTGCAACCGGTACTCCTGAGCAGTTCTTC
TRBJ2-7	TRBV6-5	.	.	14	CASSYKGLGYEQYF	TGTGCCAGCAGTTACAAGGGGCTGGGGTACGAGCAGTACTTC
TRBJ1-5	TRBV19	TRBD1	few	14	CASIPGQGYQPQHF	TGTGCCAGTATTCCCGGACAGGGCTATCAGCCCCAGCATTTT
TRBJ2-3	TRBV11-2	.	.	16	CASSLGTGTSTDTQYF	TGTGCCAGCAGCTTAGGAACCGGGACTAGCACAGATACGCAGTATTTT
TRBJ2-1	TRBV7-2	.	.	12	CASSFTTVEQFF	TGTGCCAGCAGCTTTACAACAGTCGAGCAGTTCTTC
TRBJ2-7	TRBV14	.	.	11	CASGQTYEQYF	TGTGCCAGTGGCCAGACCTACGAGCAGTACTTC
TRBJ1-4	TRBV7-9	TRBD1	once	16	CASSPPDRGLQEKLFF	TGTGCCAGCAGCCCTCCGGACAGGGGGCTTCAAGAAAAACTGTTTTTT
TRBJ2-3	TRBV29-1	TRBD2	.	15	CSVGLAGGYTDTQYF	TGCAGCGTTGGGCTAGCGGGGGGATACACAGATACGCAGTATTTT
TRBJ2-7	TRBV19	.	once	14	CASTNKGDYYEQYF	TGTGCCAGTACGAATAAGGGGGATTACTACGAGCAGTACTTC
TRBJ2-7	TRBV4-2	TRBD2	.	16	CASKLDGTRVSYEQYF	TGTGCCAGCAAGCTTGACGGGACTAGGGTTTCCTACGAGCAGTACTTC
TRBJ1-3	TRBV5-5	.	.	15	CASSLSSRSGNTIYF	TGTGCCAGCAGCCTATCCTCTCGCTCTGGAAACACCATATATTTT
TRBJ1-5	TRBV2	TRBD1	.	15	CASSDRGTGAQPQHF	TGTGCCAGCAGTGACCGCGGGACAGGGGCACAGCCCCAGCATTTT
TRBJ1-2	TRBV25-1	TRBD1	.	15	CASQGGPSYVFGYTF	TGTGCCAGCCAGGGGGGACCTTCTTATGTATTCGGCTACACCTTC
TRBJ2-1	TRBV7-6	TRBD2	few	16	CASSLNSGRKWNEQFF	TGTGCCAGCAGCCTTAATAGCGGGAGGAAGTGGAATGAGCAGTTCTTC
TRBJ1-2	TRBV2	TRBD1	.	13	CASVQGWDYGYTF	TGTGCCAGCGTACAGGGGTGGGACTATGGCTACACCTTC
TRBJ2-2	TRBV2	TRBD2	few	14	CASRREGRTGELFF	TGTGCCAGCAGGCGGGAGGGCCGCACCGGGGAGCTGTTTTTT
TRBJ2-7	TRBV28	TRBD2	.	14	CASREASGRIEQYF	TGTGCCAGCAGGGAGGCTAGCGGGAGAATCGAGCAGTACTTC
TRBJ1-4	TRBV28	.	few	16	CASSGNQGRQREKLFF	TGTGCCAGCAGCGGGAACCAGGGGCGACAAAGGGAAAAACTGTTTTTT
TRBJ2-1	TRBV9	TRBD2	.	15	CASSVELAGVNEQFF	TGTGCCAGCAGCGTAGAGCTAGCGGGAGTTAATGAGCAGTTCTTC
TRBJ2-7	TRBV25-1	TRBD1	.	13	CASRRQGVGEQYF	TGTGCCAGCAGGCGTCAGGGGGTCGGCGAGCAGTACTTC